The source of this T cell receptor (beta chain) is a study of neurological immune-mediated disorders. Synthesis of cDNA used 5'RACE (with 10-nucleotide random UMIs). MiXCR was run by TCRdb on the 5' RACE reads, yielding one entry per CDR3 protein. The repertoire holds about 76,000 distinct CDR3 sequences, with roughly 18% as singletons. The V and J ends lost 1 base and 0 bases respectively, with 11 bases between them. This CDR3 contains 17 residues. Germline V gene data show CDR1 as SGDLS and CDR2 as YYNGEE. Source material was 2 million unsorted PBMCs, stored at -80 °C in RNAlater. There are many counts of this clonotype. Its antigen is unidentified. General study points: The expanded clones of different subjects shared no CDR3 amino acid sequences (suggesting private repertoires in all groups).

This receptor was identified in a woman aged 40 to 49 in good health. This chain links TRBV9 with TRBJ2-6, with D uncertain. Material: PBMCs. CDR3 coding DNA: TGTGCCAGCAGCGTATTTCCCGGAACCTCTGGGGCCAACGTCCTGACTTTC. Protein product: CASSVFPGTSGANVLTF. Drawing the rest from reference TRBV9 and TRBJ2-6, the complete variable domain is DSGVTQTPKHLITATGQRVTLRCSPRSGDLSVYWYQQSLDQGLQFLIQYYNGEERAKGNILERFSAQQFPDLHSELNLSSLELGDSALYFCASSVFPGTSGANVLTFGAGSRLTVL.